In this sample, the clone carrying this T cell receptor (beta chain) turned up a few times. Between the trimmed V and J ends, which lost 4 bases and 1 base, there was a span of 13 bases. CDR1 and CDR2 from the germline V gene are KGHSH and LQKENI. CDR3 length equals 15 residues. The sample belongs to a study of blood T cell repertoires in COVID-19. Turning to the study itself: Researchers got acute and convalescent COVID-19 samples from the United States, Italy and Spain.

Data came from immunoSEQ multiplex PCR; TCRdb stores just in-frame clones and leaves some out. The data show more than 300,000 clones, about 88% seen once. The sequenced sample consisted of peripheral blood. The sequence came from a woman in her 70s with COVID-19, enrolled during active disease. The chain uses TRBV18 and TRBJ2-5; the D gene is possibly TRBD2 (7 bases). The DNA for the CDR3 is TGTGCCAGCTCACATGGGGGGGCCGTCCAAGAGACCCAGTACTTC. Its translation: CASSHGGAVQETQYF.